This T cell receptor (beta chain) was retrieved from a study of cytomegalovirus exposure and HLA in healthy donors. Notes on the study in general: Listed as cytomegalovirus-associated were 150 or so TCR beta chains. In a later analysis, parvovirus B19, influenza, CMV and Epstein-Barr virus appeared linked to several top co-occurrence clusters. Most TCRs appeared rarely, but some public TCRs recurred in many donors.

For this clone: Its antigen is as yet unknown.

With 2 bases clipped from V and 6 bases from J, the junction kept 3 bases outside the gene matches. The germline V gene has CDR1 SGDLS and CDR2 YYNGEE. The CDR3 runs 14 residues. Researchers ran the PCR with 60 Vbeta and 13 Jbeta primers. The data were produced by immunoSEQ multiplex PCR, yet TCRdb's version contains in-frame clones alone and is incomplete. In the table there are 120,000 to 150,000 clones, approximately 83% of which are singletons. The chain employs TRBV9 and TRBJ1-4; 8 nucleotides match TRBD1. The receptor's source is a woman between 40 and 50 years old in good health and CMV-seronegative. Material: PBMCs. CDR3 sequence: CASSVTGGDEKLFF. The CDR3 nucleotides read TGTGCCAGCAGCGTCACAGGGGGGGATGAAAAACTGTTTTTT.